This entry is about one T cell receptor beta chain. The antigen is unknown. This specimen belongs to a study of T cell responses to AZD1222 COVID-19 vaccine. In the study overall: Investigators merged groups given second doses at roughly 4 or roughly 12 weeks. General study results and limits: Spike as a whole was targeted by vaccine-associated CD4 TCRs, dominant at 160-218 and 743-854. Breadth and depth of Spike-specific TCRs rose after two AZD1222 doses. At baseline, seropositivity was found in only six AZD1222 recipients.

Produced via immunoSEQ multiplex PCR; TCRdb's table is partial and in-frame only. The sample records about 140,000 clones, about 88% being singletons. Trimming cost V 4 bases and J 5 bases, with 14 bases left between them. CDR1 is LGHNA, CDR2 YNFKEQ, per germline. The CDR3 totals 15 residues. The chain links TRBV4-2 to TRBJ1-4; D ambiguous. This receptor was obtained from an adult in good health. The sample was peripheral blood, taken on day 0 of AZD1222 vaccination. The CDR3 sequence is CASSPNPDQNEKLFF. The DNA for the CDR3 is TGTGCCAGCAGCCCCAACCCGGACCAGAATGAAAAACTGTTTTTT.